Sequencing of this T cell receptor (beta chain) was carried out in a study of blood T cell repertoires in COVID-19 (dated by TCRdb to about 2020). Study-level background: The collaborator samples originated in the United States, Italy and Spain and spanned the acute and convalescent phases of COVID-19. The material from the prospective study consisted of cDNA or gDNA derived from T cells, B-cell-depleted T cells, or PBMCs. Deeply sampled blood TCRbeta repertoires from subjects exposed to, actively infected with, or recovered from COVID-19 were included in the dataset. A freely available public database, intended as a resource for researchers studying the immune response to SARS-CoV-2, is where the repertoires were released. Samples were obtained from the ongoing ImmuneRACE study (first 160 participants) and from over a thousand subjects provided by 6 global collaborators. Nearly every sample came with metadata listing a de-identified subject ID, COVID-19 status, age in years and sex. Where available, HLA class I and class II types were taken from metadata supplied by the sample provider and were not determined by assay-based typing.

As for this clone: Its antigen is not yet known. No base quality information exists; no much larger clone differs at one position.

The CDR3 spans 13 residues, from the cysteine through the phenylalanine. Only the CDR3 part of the read is kept: 39 bases, read in frame from the first base. The junction carries 14 bases between V and J, which are trimmed by 6 bases and 6 bases respectively. The immunoSEQ Assay, a bias-controlled multiplex PCR, was used to amplify TCRbeta CDR3 regions from genomic DNA. From the authors' description of their analysis: The number of nucleated cells in each sample was estimated by amplification of reference gene primers within the assay. To quantify the absolute abundance of each unique TCRbeta CDR3 rearrangement, sequence reads were collapsed and filtered. For each sample, productive Simpson clonality was calculated as the square root of Simpson's diversity index across productive rearrangements. Entries here come from immuneACCESS through TCRdb and include only in-frame sequences with V and J called. Some clones fail to appear in such tables; in the studies checked, an unresolved V gene covers under half of the shortfall, and the cause of the remainder is unknown. V and J calls and clone size are those listed in that table; D and trimming were worked out from the DNA. Recorded for this sample are about 210,000 clones; 75% to 85% of them occurred a single time. Together, the top ten hold 7.5% to 10% of the sample.

Participants in the prospective study were enrolled through a virtual design, were aged 18 to 89 years, and lived in roughly 24 United States geographic areas. Cohort assignment in the prospective study relied on participant-reported clinical history from a screening survey and a study questionnaire. For ImmuneRACE Cohort 3, a participant was defined as recovered based on two consecutive negative NP/OP PCR tests, clearance by a healthcare professional, or resolution of symptoms. Mobile phlebotomists in the prospective study collected whole blood, serum and a nasopharyngeal or oropharyngeal swab from every participant. Prospective study participants could optionally give additional blood draws and questionnaires over a roughly two-month period. Before DNA extraction, prospective study blood samples were shipped either frozen or at room temperature. Study-wide findings and limitations: The quantity of clinical and demographic metadata differed by source and by participant and was supplied without curation.

This TCR was sampled from a man in his forties who had recovered from COVID-19. The sequencing input was PBMCs or T cells enriched from blood (not recorded which). The sequence links TRBV12-3 or TRBV12-4 to TRBJ1-1; perhaps TRBD1 is the D gene, with 6 bases matching. The CDR3 reads as follows: CASSLQGTPEAFF. The sequenced DNA is TGTGCCAGCAGCTTACAGGGAACCCCTGAAGCTTTCTTT.